This T cell receptor (beta chain) was identified during a study of blood T cell repertoires in COVID-19. Study in general: There were acute and convalescent COVID-19 samples, and they came from the United States, Italy and Spain. PBMCs, B-cell-depleted T cells, or T cells were the source of the cDNA or gDNA that made up the material.

In the original analysis: Reference gene primer amplification gave estimated nucleated cell counts. Only in-frame clones appear in the TCRdb table, and some are missing; sequencing was by immunoSEQ multiplex PCR. V and J calls and clone size come straight from that table; D and trimming were deduced from the DNA. The sample records some 150,000 clones, around 88% being singletons. The sample taken for sequencing was peripheral blood. The sequence was collected from a man aged 55-75 years with active or convalescent COVID-19.

CDR3 amino acids: CASSLVSTGSPKYF. CDR3 nucleotides: TGTGCCAGCAGTTTAGTCTCGACAGGGAGTCCGAAGTACTTC. The J gene is TRBJ2-7, the V gene TRBV28; 7 nucleotides line up with TRBD1. The length of the CDR3 is 14 residues. V gave up 2 bases and J gave up 11 bases; unmatched junction bases: 12. The germline V gene has CDR1 MDHEN and CDR2 SYDVKM.